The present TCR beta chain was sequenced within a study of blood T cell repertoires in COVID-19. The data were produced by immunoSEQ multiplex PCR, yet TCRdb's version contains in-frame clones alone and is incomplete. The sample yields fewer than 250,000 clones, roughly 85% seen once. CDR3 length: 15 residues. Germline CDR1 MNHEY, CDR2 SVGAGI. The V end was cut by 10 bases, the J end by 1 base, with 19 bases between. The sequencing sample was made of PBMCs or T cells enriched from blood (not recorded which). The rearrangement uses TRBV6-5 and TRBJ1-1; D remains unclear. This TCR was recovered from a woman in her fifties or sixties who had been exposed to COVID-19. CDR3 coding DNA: TGTGCCACCAGGCATCACCGGGAACCGAACACTGAAGCTTTCTTT. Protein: CATRHHREPNTEAFF.